Listed below are T cell receptor beta chains from one sample, sequenced in a study of metastatic and nonmetastatic thyroid tumors. TCRdb ran MiXCR on the PCR reads. Found here are some 16,000 clones, less than 25% of them singletons; the top ten hold around an eighth. Material for sequencing was tumor tissue. These receptors were collected from a male donor with papillary thyroid cancer or a benign thyroid nodule (not recorded which). Some clones in this sample may be carry-over from other donors' samples. The CDR3 runs from the conserved cysteine through the conserved F or W. D genes are given only for firm matches. Clone size, where shown, is once, few, many, or a class for clones that have expanded.

J: TRBJ2-1
V: TRBV5-1
size: -
length: 16
D: TRBD2
DNA: TGCGCCAGCAGCTTGGTAGTAGCGGGATCCTACAATGAGCAGTTCTTC
CDR3: CASSLVVAGSYNEQFF

J: TRBJ2-2
V: TRBV27
size: many
length: 17
D: -
DNA: TGTGCCAGCAGTCTAGGGGGGGGCAGGGGCCACACCGGGGAGCTGTTTTTT
CDR3: CASSLGGGRGHTGELFF

J: TRBJ2-5
V: TRBV27
size: medium-sized
length: 15
D: -
DNA: TGTGCCAGCAGTTTGAGGGCCCCCGGGGGAGAGACCCAGTACTTC
CDR3: CASSLRAPGGETQYF

J: TRBJ1-2
V: TRBV5-1
size: -
length: 13
D: TRBD1
DNA: TGCGCCAGCAGCTTGGGACAGGGAAGAGGCTACACCTTC
CDR3: CASSLGQGRGYTF

J: TRBJ1-2
V: TRBV20-1
size: -
length: 14
D: -
DNA: TGCAGTGCTAGAGGGCACAGTATCAACTATGGCTACACCTTC
CDR3: CSARGHSINYGYTF

J: TRBJ2-1
V: TRBV7-9
size: medium-sized
length: 11
D: -
DNA: TGTGCCAGCAGTTCAGACGGGGGGCAGTTCTTC
CDR3: CASSSDGGQFF

J: TRBJ1-2
V: TRBV12-3/TRBV12-4
size: many
length: 14
D: -
DNA: TGTGCCAGCAGTTCCTTTGGGGTGGACCATGGCTACACCTTC
CDR3: CASSSFGVDHGYTF

J: TRBJ2-2
V: TRBV7-6
size: -
length: 16
D: -
DNA: TGTGCCAGCAGCGTAGGTGGTAGCCCGAACACCGGGGAGCTGTTTTTT
CDR3: CASSVGGSPNTGELFF

J: TRBJ2-5
V: TRBV7-9
size: many
length: 13
D: TRBD1
DNA: TGTGCCAGCAGCTTAGGGACAGGGGAGACCCAGTACTTC
CDR3: CASSLGTGETQYF

J: TRBJ1-1
V: TRBV12-3/TRBV12-4
size: few
length: 16
D: TRBD1
DNA: TGTGCCAGCAGTAACCGGGACAGGGGGCATCTCACTGAAGCTTTCTTT
CDR3: CASSNRDRGHLTEAFF

J: TRBJ2-3
V: TRBV9
size: many
length: 15
D: TRBD2
DNA: TGTGCCAGCAGTCCACTAGCGGGGGATGCAGATACGCAGTATTTT
CDR3: CASSPLAGDADTQYF

J: TRBJ2-3
V: TRBV5-1
size: -
length: 16
D: TRBD2
DNA: TGCGCCAGCAGCTTCGGTAGAGCGGGGGCAGGGGACACGCAGTATTTT
CDR3: CASSFGRAGAGDTQYF

J: TRBJ1-1
V: TRBV20-1
size: -
length: 10
D: TRBD1
DNA: TGCAGTGCGAGACAGGGGGCGGCTTTCTTT
CDR3: CSARQGAAFF

J: TRBJ2-1
V: TRBV6-1
size: few
length: 14
D: -
DNA: TGTGCCAGCAGTGACGTCGTAGGGTACAATGAGCAGTTCTTC
CDR3: CASSDVVGYNEQFF

J: TRBJ2-1
V: TRBV28
size: -
length: 18
D: -
DNA: TGTGCCAGCAGTTTCCTCGGTTCGATGACAAGTCCCTCCAATGAGCAGTTCTTC
CDR3: CASSFLGSMTSPSNEQFF

J: TRBJ2-1
V: TRBV6-6
size: few
length: 17
D: TRBD2
DNA: TGTGCCAGCAGTTATTACGACTGGGCGGGAGGGCCTGGTGAGCAGTTCTTC
CDR3: CASSYYDWAGGPGEQFF

J: TRBJ2-7
V: TRBV5-5
size: -
length: 11
D: -
DNA: TGTGCCGTCAACTTCCTCTACGAGCAGTACTTC
CDR3: CAVNFLYEQYF

J: TRBJ2-7
V: TRBV15
size: few
length: 12
D: -
DNA: TGTGCCACCAGCAGGGAATACTACGAGCAGTACTTC
CDR3: CATSREYYEQYF

J: TRBJ1-4
V: TRBV19
size: many
length: 16
D: -
DNA: TGTGCCAGTAGTGCCTCTCGCCAGAATTTTAATGAAAAACTGTTTTTT
CDR3: CASSASRQNFNEKLFF

J: TRBJ2-5
V: TRBV12-3/TRBV12-4
size: few
length: 18
D: TRBD1
DNA: TGTGCCAGCAGTACCACAGGGACAGGGGGCACTACACAAGAGACCCAGTACTTC
CDR3: CASSTTGTGGTTQETQYF

J: TRBJ2-7
V: TRBV15
size: -
length: 16
D: TRBD2
DNA: TGTGCCACCAGCAGAGATCTAGGACTAGCGGGAGGCGAGCAGTACTTC
CDR3: CATSRDLGLAGGEQYF

J: TRBJ1-3
V: TRBV30
size: many
length: 13
D: -
DNA: TGTGCCTGGAGTGTACACTCTGGAAACACCATATATTTT
CDR3: CAWSVHSGNTIYF

J: TRBJ1-1
V: TRBV28
size: -
length: 15
D: -
DNA: TGTGCCAGCAGCCGAAACTACCTCATGAACACTGAAGCTTTCTTT
CDR3: CASSRNYLMNTEAFF

J: TRBJ2-7
V: TRBV19
size: few
length: 14
D: -
DNA: TGTGCCAGTAGTATTAATCCGATCTCCTACGAGCAGTACTTC
CDR3: CASSINPISYEQYF

J: TRBJ2-5
V: TRBV6-1
size: large
length: 15
D: TRBD2
DNA: TGTGCCAGCAGCGGAATCGCGGGAGAACAAGAGACCCAGTACTTC
CDR3: CASSGIAGEQETQYF

J: TRBJ2-7
V: TRBV10-2
size: medium-sized
length: 14
D: TRBD1
DNA: TGCGCCAGCAGGAGGGGACAGGGGGTCTACGAGCAGTACTTC
CDR3: CASRRGQGVYEQYF

J: TRBJ2-5
V: TRBV6-1
size: many
length: 17
D: TRBD2
DNA: TGTGCCAGCAGTCGCGGGACTAGCGGGAGGGCCACGGAGACCCAGTACTTC
CDR3: CASSRGTSGRATETQYF

J: TRBJ1-3
V: TRBV28
size: few
length: 15
D: -
DNA: TGTGCCAGCAGTTTACTGGGGGCTTCAGGAAACACCATATATTTT
CDR3: CASSLLGASGNTIYF

J: TRBJ2-7
V: TRBV9
size: -
length: 12
D: -
DNA: TGTGCCAGCAGCGGCGGGCTCGTCGAGCAGTACTTC
CDR3: CASSGGLVEQYF

J: TRBJ2-3
V: TRBV28
size: many
length: 16
D: TRBD1
DNA: TGTGCCAGCAGTACGGGGACAGTTGGCTACACAGATACGCAGTATTTT
CDR3: CASSTGTVGYTDTQYF

J: TRBJ2-1
V: TRBV11-2
size: -
length: 15
D: -
DNA: TGTGCCAGCAGCCGACAACAGGATCATGGCAATGAGCAGTTCTTC
CDR3: CASSRQQDHGNEQFF

J: TRBJ2-3
V: TRBV12-3/TRBV12-4
size: few
length: 14
D: -
DNA: TGTGCCAGTAGACCGGGGCCCAGCACAGATACGCAGTATTTT
CDR3: CASRPGPSTDTQYF

J: TRBJ1-5
V: TRBV4-1
size: many
length: 17
D: TRBD1
DNA: TGCGCCAGCAGCCAAGATGAGCCCAGGGGGAGCAATCAGCCCCAGCATTTT
CDR3: CASSQDEPRGSNQPQHF

J: TRBJ2-7
V: TRBV15
size: -
length: 15
D: TRBD2
DNA: TGTGCCACCATCAGAGATCGGGGGGGGCCCCACGAGCAGTACTTC
CDR3: CATIRDRGGPHEQYF

J: TRBJ2-7
V: TRBV7-2
size: -
length: 15
D: -
DNA: TGTGCCAGCAGCTTAGGTCAGGGGAGGAGGGACGAGCAGTACTTC
CDR3: CASSLGQGRRDEQYF

J: TRBJ1-2
V: TRBV7-2
size: many
length: 14
D: -
DNA: TGTGCCAGCAGCTTACAAACGGCCTCAGGTGGCTACACCTTC
CDR3: CASSLQTASGGYTF

J: TRBJ1-1
V: TRBV12-3/TRBV12-4
size: medium-sized
length: 15
D: TRBD1
DNA: TGTGCCAGCAGTTATGGGGGACAGGACAACACTGAAGCTTTCTTT
CDR3: CASSYGGQDNTEAFF

J: TRBJ1-5
V: TRBV2
size: many
length: 16
D: TRBD1
DNA: TGTGCCAGCAGTAGAGAGGACAGGGCGTTGGGTCAGCCCCAGCATTTT
CDR3: CASSREDRALGQPQHF

J: TRBJ2-7
V: TRBV10-1
size: few
length: 13
D: -
DNA: TGCGCCAGCAGTGACGCCAGGGGCCACGAGCAGTACTTC
CDR3: CASSDARGHEQYF

J: TRBJ2-5
V: TRBV7-9
size: -
length: 13
D: -
DNA: TGTGCCAGCAGCTACGACAGGTCGGAGACCCAGTACTTC
CDR3: CASSYDRSETQYF

J: TRBJ1-3
V: TRBV28
size: few
length: 14
D: -
DNA: TGTGCCAGCAGGCCAACCGGGGCCGGAAACACCATATATTTT
CDR3: CASRPTGAGNTIYF

J: TRBJ2-7
V: TRBV14
size: -
length: 14
D: TRBD2
DNA: TGTGCCAGCTTCCCGGGCGGGAGGACCTACGATCATTACTTC
CDR3: CASFPGGRTYDHYF